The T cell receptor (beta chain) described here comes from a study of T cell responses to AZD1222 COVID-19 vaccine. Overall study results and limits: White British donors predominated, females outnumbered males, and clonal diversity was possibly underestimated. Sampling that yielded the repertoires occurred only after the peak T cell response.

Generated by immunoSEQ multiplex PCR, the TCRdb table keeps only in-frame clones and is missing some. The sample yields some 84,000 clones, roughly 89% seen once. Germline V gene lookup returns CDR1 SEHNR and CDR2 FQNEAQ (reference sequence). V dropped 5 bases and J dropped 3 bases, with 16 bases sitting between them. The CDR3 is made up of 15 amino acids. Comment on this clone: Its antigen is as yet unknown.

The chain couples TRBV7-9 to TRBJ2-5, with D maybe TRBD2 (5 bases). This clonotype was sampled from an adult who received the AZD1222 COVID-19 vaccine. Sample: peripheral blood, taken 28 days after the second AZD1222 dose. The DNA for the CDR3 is TGTGCCAGCAGCGTCAAGACGGGGTCTGAAGAGACCCAGTACTTC. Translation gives CASSVKTGSEETQYF.